The 14 T cell receptor beta chains given below trace back to one sample, sequenced in a study of shared clonotypes between healthy human individuals. TCRdb's table, derived via immunoSEQ multiplex PCR, lists solely in-frame clones and lacks some. The table includes around 700,000 clones, about 80% detected once. The sequenced sample consisted of memory CD4+ T cells sorted from blood. Subset of the sample: CD45RA-negative fraction. All receptors derive from a woman aged 25 to 45 in good health.

The chain is built from TRBV28 and TRBJ2-5; a weak D match, TRBD1 (6 bases). In germline, CDR1 is MDHEN, CDR2 SYDVKM. The CDR3 loop spans 15 amino acids. The V end lost 6 bases, the J end lost 1 base, and 15 bases lay between the germline ends. This chain's CDR3 is CASRHTGTLQETQYF. DNA for the CDR3: TGTGCCAGCAGACATACCGGGACACTCCAAGAGACCCAGTACTTC.

The chain employs TRBV5-5 and TRBJ2-7, with TRBD2 identical over 10 bases. CDR3 length: 17 residues. Trimming cost V 0 bases and J 7 bases; bases outside gene matches: 13. Germline assignment: CDR1 SGHKS and CDR2 YYEKEE (reference sequence). DNA of the CDR3: TGTGCCAGCAGCTTGGACGAAGCGGGAGGGCCGAGTAGGGAGCAGTACTTC. Translated: CASSLDEAGGPSREQYF.

J is TRBJ2-1 and V is TRBV7-6, with D perhaps matching TRBD2 (6 bases). The CDR3 runs 14 residues. Germline CDR1 is SGHVS and CDR2 is FNYEAQ. With 3 bases removed from V and 8 bases from J, the gap between germline ends came to 14 bases. The CDR3 nucleotides are TGTGCCAGCAGCTTCGGTGAGCGGGTGGATGAGCAGTTCTTC. It is translated as CASSFGERVDEQFF. The variable domain in full, with the rest retrieved from reference TRBV7-6 and TRBJ2-1, is GAGVSQSPRYKVTKRGQDVALRCDPISGHVSLYWYRQALGQGPEFLTYFNYEAQQDKSGLPNDRFSAERPEGSISTLTIQRTEQRDSAMYRCASSFGERVDEQFFGPGTRLTVL.

Here the CDR3 DNA reads TGCGCCAGCAGCTTGGGGTACGCCCTCAATGAGCAGTTCTTC. Its protein product is CASSLGYALNEQFF. V gene TRBV5-1 combines with J gene TRBJ2-1; D uncertain. CDR1 and CDR2 (germline): SGHRS, YFSETQ. V lost 0 bases, J lost 6 bases, and 10 bases lay in between. The CDR3 contains 14 residues.

The V and J genes are TRBV11-3 and TRBJ2-2, with 7 bases that match TRBD2. The length of the CDR3 is 15 residues. The trim removed 5 bases at V and 5 bases at J, leaving 8 bases unmatched. The germline V gene has CDR1 SGHNT and CDR2 YENEEA. As DNA, the CDR3 is TGTGCCAGCAGCACAGCCGGGACTACGACCGGGGAGCTGTTTTTT. It translates to CASSTAGTTTGELFF.

The V gene is TRBV27, the J gene TRBJ1-1; D call uncertain. Between the trimmed V and J ends, which lost 7 bases and 4 bases, there was a span of 16 bases. The CDR3 sequence is 14 residues long. The germline V gene encodes CDR1 MNHEY and CDR2 SMNVEV (reference sequence). In DNA form, the CDR3 reads TGTGCCAGCAAACCCGCCGGCGGTGGCACTGAAGCTTTCTTT. Its translation is CASKPAGGGTEAFF.

This clone was detected only a few times. The rearrangement uses TRBV28 and TRBJ1-2; D gene unclear. Germline V lookup: CDR1 MDHEN, CDR2 SYDVKM. V was clipped by 2 bases and J by 7 bases, with 17 bases between them. This CDR3 region has 15 residues. CDR3 bases: TGTGCCAGCAGTTTAATACTCGGCCTACAAAGTGGCTACACCTTC. It specifies CASSLILGLQSGYTF.

This chain joins TRBV28 and TRBJ1-1, with no clear D. This CDR3 region has 14 residues. Trimming removed 4 bases from V and 0 bases from J, with 9 bases in between. Germline V gene lookup returns CDR1 MDHEN and CDR2 SYDVKM. CDR3 region: CASSSESLNTEAFF. Here the CDR3 DNA reads TGTGCCAGCAGTTCCGAGAGTTTGAACACTGAAGCTTTCTTT.

This clone was picked up a small number of times. This rearrangement joins TRBV28 to TRBJ2-5; 7 positions agree with TRBD1. CDR1 and CDR2 (germline): MDHEN, SYDVKM. This CDR3 is 13 amino acids long. After removal of 7 bases from V and 1 base from J, the junction contained 3 bases not matched to a gene. The CDR3, as DNA: TGTGCCAGCACGGGACAGCCCCAAGAGACCCAGTACTTC. Protein sequence: CASTGQPQETQYF.

The gene calls are TRBV19 and TRBJ1-1; possible D gene TRBD1, 5 bases. Trimming removed 3 bases at V and 4 bases at J, with 9 bases between. This CDR3 has 13 amino acids. Germline loops: CDR1 LNHDA, CDR2 SQIVND (reference sequence). This chain's CDR3 is CASSIWGITEAFF. CDR3 in DNA: TGTGCCAGTAGTATCTGGGGGATCACTGAAGCTTTCTTT.

In the case of this clone: Additional DNA sequences in this sample encode the identical CDR3. V gene TRBV6-5 combines with J gene TRBJ1-2; maybe TRBD1 (5 bases). Germline-derived CDR1 and CDR2 are MNHEY and SVGAGI. This CDR3 is built from 14 residues. V was shortened by 2 bases and J by 4 bases, with 11 bases between the two germline ends. CDR3 sequence reads: CASSYGGVSYGYTF. The CDR3 nucleotides read TGTGCCAGCAGTTACGGGGGTGTTAGCTATGGCTACACCTTC.

V is TRBV11-3 and J is TRBJ2-3, with 7 positions matching TRBD1. With 3 bases clipped from V and 4 bases from J, the junction kept 7 bases outside the gene matches. Germline V gives CDR1 SGHNT, CDR2 YENEEA. The CDR3 covers 15 residues. As DNA, the CDR3 is TGTGCCAGCAGCTTGAAGGGGGCGCTCCCAGATACGCAGTATTTT. Its protein is CASSLKGALPDTQYF.

The chain carries TRBV11-2 and TRBJ2-5; 16 positions match TRBD2. The CDR3 runs to 15 residues. Trimming removed 4 bases from V and 7 bases from J; junction bases left unmatched: 3. Germline CDR1 reads SGHAT; CDR2 reads FQNNGV. Here the CDR3 DNA reads TGTGCCAGCAGCTCGGGACTAGCGGGGGGGGCGACCCAGTACTTC. It encodes CASSSGLAGGATQYF.

This clone was seen a few times. The chain links TRBV5-1 to TRBJ1-2, with a possible D match to TRBD1 (6 bases). Per the germline V gene, CDR1 is SGHRS and CDR2 is YFSETQ. The CDR3 covers 13 residues. Trimming took off 0 bases at V and 7 bases at J, with 10 bases between the two ends. In nucleotides, the CDR3 is TGCGCCAGCAGCTTGGTGGGACACAGTGGCTACACCTTC. Protein: CASSLVGHSGYTF.